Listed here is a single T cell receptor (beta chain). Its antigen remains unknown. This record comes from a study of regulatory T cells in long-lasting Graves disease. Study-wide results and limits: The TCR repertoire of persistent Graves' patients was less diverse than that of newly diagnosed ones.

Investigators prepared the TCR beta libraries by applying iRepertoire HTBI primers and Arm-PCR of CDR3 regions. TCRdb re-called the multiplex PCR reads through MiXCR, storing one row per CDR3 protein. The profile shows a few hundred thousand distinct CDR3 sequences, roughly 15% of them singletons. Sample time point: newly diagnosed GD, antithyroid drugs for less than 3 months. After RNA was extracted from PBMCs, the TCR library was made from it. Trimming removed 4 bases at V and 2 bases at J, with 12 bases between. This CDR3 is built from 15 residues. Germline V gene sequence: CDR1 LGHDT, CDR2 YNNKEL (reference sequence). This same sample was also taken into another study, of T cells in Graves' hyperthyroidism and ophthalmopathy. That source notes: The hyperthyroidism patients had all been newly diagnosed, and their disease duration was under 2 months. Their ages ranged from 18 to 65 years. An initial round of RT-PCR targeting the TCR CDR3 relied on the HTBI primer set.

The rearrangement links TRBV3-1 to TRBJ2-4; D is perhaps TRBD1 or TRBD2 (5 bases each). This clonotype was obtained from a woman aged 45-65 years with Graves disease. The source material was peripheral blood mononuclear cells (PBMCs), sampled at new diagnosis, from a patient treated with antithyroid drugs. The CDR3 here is CASSLGGPTKNIQYF. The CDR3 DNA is TGTGCCAGCAGCCTTGGGGGACCCACCAAAAACATTCAGTACTTC.